The entry that follows covers one T cell receptor (beta chain) sequence. Per the study methods: Amplifying reference gene primers gave estimates of nucleated cell counts. Repertoires were generated with immunoSEQ multiplex PCR, while TCRdb's copy carries only in-frame clones and drops some. That table gives V, J and clone size, and the DNA gave D and trimming. There are 150,000 to 200,000 clones in the sample; 80% to 90% occur only once, and 2% to 3% lies in the top ten. The source of the sample is a study of blood T cell repertoires in COVID-19. The CDR3 contains 14 residues. Trimming shortened V by 4 bases and J by 4 bases, and 13 bases separated the two germline ends. Germline V gene lookup returns CDR1 MNHEY and CDR2 SVGAGI.

The sample consisted of peripheral blood. The receptor was isolated from a man in his forties or fifties with active or convalescent COVID-19. The chain recombines TRBV6-5 with TRBJ1-2; a possible D gene is TRBD1 (5 bases). CDR3 DNA sequence: TGTGCCAGCAGTTTAACAGGACAATTCTATGGCTACACCTTC. It codes for CASSLTGQFYGYTF.